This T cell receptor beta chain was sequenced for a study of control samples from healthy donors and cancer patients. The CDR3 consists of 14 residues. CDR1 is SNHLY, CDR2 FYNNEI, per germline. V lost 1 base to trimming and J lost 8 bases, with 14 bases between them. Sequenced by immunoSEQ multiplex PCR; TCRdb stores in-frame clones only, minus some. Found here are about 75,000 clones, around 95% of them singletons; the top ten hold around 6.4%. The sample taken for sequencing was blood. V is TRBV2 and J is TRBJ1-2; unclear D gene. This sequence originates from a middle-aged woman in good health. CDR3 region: CASSEGPIPGGYTF. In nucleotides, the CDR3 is TGTGCCAGCAGTGAAGGCCCCATCCCTGGGGGCTACACCTTC.